This entry describes one T cell receptor beta chain. Its antigen remains undetermined. No much larger clone exists at a distance of one base, and base qualities are not known. This sample stems from a study of T cells in Graves' hyperthyroidism and ophthalmopathy (dated by TCRdb to between 2019 and 2020). Describing the broader study: Peripheral blood samples were taken at initial diagnosis, before any treatment was given. To identify TCR V-J signatures that set the groups apart, the researchers used a discovery cohort of about a hundred patients, made up of under 50 with Graves' ophthalmopathy and 57 with stable Graves' hyperthyroidism. Whether ophthalmopathy could be predicted prospectively was tested in an independent validation cohort made up of under 20 hyperthyroidism patients plus 17 patients who later progressed to ophthalmopathy. The 95 to 100 discovery patients were randomly divided into training and test sets at a 7:3 ratio. Thyroid tissue and blood T-cell repertoires from six Graves' hyperthyroidism patients were also compared in the study. Once sampling was done, hyperthyroidism patients were given methimazole at a starting dose of 30 mg daily, whereas ophthalmopathy patients were given high-dose intravenous methylprednisolone. The paper describes TCR Vbeta CDR3 sequencing of roughly 130 peripheral blood samples, made up of roughly 40 ophthalmopathy patients, 70 to 75 hyperthyroidism patients and roughly 17 progressor patients.

Study-level results and caveats: During validation, the model predicted progression to ophthalmopathy a median of roughly 7.1 months ahead of onset, with just under 71% sensitivity and almost 75% specificity. A 13 V-J signature model separated ophthalmopathy from stable hyperthyroidism, with about 90% sensitivity and 81.08% specificity in cross-validation and 80%/75% in testing. Blood samples also contained most of the expanded thyroid clonotypes (frequency above 0.001), which suggests that blood repertoires may reflect thyroid immune responses. No statistical method was used to fix the sample size in advance, and group allocation was not hidden from the investigators.

Trimming costs V 3 bases and J 2 bases, and their ends lie 13 bases apart. From its cysteine to its phenylalanine, the CDR3 spans 15 amino acids. The DNA shown is the 45-base CDR3, in frame from base 1. CDR1 and CDR2, per the germline V gene, are ENHRY and SYGVKD. Amplification of TCR beta CDR3 regions was carried out from RNA transcripts. For the first round of RT-PCR on the TCR CDR3, the HTBI primer set was used together with the Qiagen OneStep RT-PCR kit. The libraries were constructed in a second round of multiplex PCR and then size-selected and purified. Libraries were sequenced paired-end with 100 bp reads on an Illumina HiSeq2000. As for how the authors treated the data: Raw data were processed with SOAPnuke, discarding reads with adapters, uncalled bases, mean Phred below 15, or no exact constant-primer or identifier match. COPE v1.2.5 was used to merge high-quality paired reads, and clonotypes were defined as unique nucleotide sequences. Clonotypes were aligned to IMGT TRBV, TRBD and TRBJ reference segments using MiTCR v1.1. The analysis was restricted to V-J combinations with a frequency above 0.0001, which together covered 99% to 99.2% of the repertoires. A TCS score was defined as the ratio between F50 (clonal expansion) and ExV (chaos), using BLOSUM62-based TCRdist between CDR3 peptides within each V-J. Welch's t-statistics and random forest reduced fewer than 550 V-J features to under 15, which were used in a naive Bayes classifier (R e1071). TCRdb reprocessed the public reads (quality trimming at Q25 with fastp, clone calling with MiXCR) and kept in-frame beta chains. Every entry covers one CDR3 protein and lists the most common genes and DNA from its rows. These V and J calls originate from TCRdb's pipeline instead of the authors' own analysis. A total of about 400,000 distinct CDR3 sequences appear in this sample, about 16% of them only once. About 21% of the sample belongs to the ten largest clones.

Ophthalmopathy patients had moderately to severely active disease, with a Clinical Activity Score of 3 or more, a NOSPECS grade of 4 or more, and a disease duration of less than 3 months. The study excluded patients with uncontrolled infections, other autoimmune diseases, pregnancy or lactation. Diagnoses were based on clinical symptoms, serum thyroxine and TRAb, thyroid ultrasound and orbital computed tomography. PBMCs were separated from about 10 ml of fresh peripheral blood using Ficoll-Paque density gradient centrifugation. Total RNA was extracted using Trizol reagent, and RNA quality was assessed on an Agilent 2100 Bioanalyzer.

The sequenced sample consisted of blood. Recombination joined TRBV10-3 with TRBJ1-1; the D gene cannot be resolved reliably. This TCR was sampled from a woman in her sixties with Graves' ophthalmopathy. The DNA is TGTGCCATCAGTGATGATCACAAAGGAAACACTGAAGCTTTCTTT. It translates as CAISDDHKGNTEAFF.